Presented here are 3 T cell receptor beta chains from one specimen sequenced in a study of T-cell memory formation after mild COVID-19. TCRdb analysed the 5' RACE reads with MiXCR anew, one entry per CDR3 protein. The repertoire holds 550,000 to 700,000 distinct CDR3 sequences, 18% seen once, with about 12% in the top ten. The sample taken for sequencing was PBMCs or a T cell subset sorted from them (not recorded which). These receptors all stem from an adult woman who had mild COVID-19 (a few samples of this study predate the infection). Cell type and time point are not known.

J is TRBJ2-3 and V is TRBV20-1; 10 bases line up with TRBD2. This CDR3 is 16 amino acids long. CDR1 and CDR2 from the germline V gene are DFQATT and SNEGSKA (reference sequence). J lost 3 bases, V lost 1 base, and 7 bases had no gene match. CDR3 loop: CSARGLAGVGTDTQYF. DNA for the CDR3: TGCAGTGCTAGAGGCCTAGCGGGAGTGGGAACAGATACGCAGTATTTT.

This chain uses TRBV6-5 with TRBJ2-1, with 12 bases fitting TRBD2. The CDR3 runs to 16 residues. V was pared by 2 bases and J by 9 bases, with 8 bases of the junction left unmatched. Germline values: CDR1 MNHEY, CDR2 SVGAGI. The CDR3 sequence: CASSYRASGGAGEQFF. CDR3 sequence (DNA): TGTGCCAGCAGTTACCGCGCTAGCGGGGGGGCTGGTGAGCAGTTCTTC.

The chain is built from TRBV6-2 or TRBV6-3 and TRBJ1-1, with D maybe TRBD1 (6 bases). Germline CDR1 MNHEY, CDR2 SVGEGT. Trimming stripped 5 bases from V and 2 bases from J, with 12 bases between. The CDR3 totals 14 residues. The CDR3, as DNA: TGTGCCAGCAGTATAACAGGGCTAAACACTGAAGCTTTCTTT. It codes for CASSITGLNTEAFF.